These 23 T cell receptor beta chains came from one sample sequenced in a study of shared clonotypes between healthy human individuals. Measured with immunoSEQ multiplex PCR; TCRdb has only the in-frame clones, and not every one. Among around 980,000 clones listed, 70% to 80% were seen once. Source material: memory CD4+ T cells from PBMCs. Subset of the sample: CD45RA-negative fraction. These receptors originate from a man aged 18 to 30 in good health. Some clones in this sample may be carry-over from other donors' samples.

The chain has TRBV7-8 and TRBJ1-5; no clear D. There are 13 residues in the CDR3. Germline V lookup: CDR1 SGHVS, CDR2 FQNEAQ. V dropped 5 bases and J dropped 5 bases, with 10 bases sitting between them. The CDR3 nucleotides read TGTGCCAGCAGCCCGGCCCGGGATCAGCCCCAGCATTTT. Its protein is CASSPARDQPQHF.

The rearrangement joins TRBV5-4 to TRBJ2-7; 8 bases line up with TRBD1. V shed 4 bases and J 0 bases; nucleotides not matched to a gene: 9. The length of the CDR3 is 16 residues. Germline V gene lookup returns CDR1 SGHNT and CDR2 YYREEE (reference sequence). CDR3 region: CASSPSKDRDSYEQYF. CDR3 nucleotides: TGTGCCAGCAGCCCTAGTAAGGACAGGGACTCCTACGAGCAGTACTTC.

The V call is TRBV6-6, the J call TRBJ1-2, with a weak D call TRBD1 (6 bases). This CDR3 has 13 residues. From germline, CDR1 is MNHNY and CDR2 SVGAGI (reference sequence). V lost 6 bases, J lost 8 bases, and 16 bases lay in between. CDR3 sequence reads: CASRPPGEVGYTF. CDR3 DNA sequence: TGTGCCAGCAGGCCCCCAGGGGAAGTCGGCTACACCTTC.

The rearrangement uses TRBV29-1 and TRBJ1-1; D possibly corresponds to TRBD1 (6 bases). The CDR3 is 14 residues long. V was shortened by 2 bases and J by 5 bases, with 15 bases between the two germline ends. CDR1 is SQVTM and CDR2 is ANQGSEA in the germline V gene. The CDR3 loop is CSVESVSRGTEAFF. The CDR3 DNA sequence: TGCAGCGTTGAATCGGTGTCCAGGGGAACTGAAGCTTTCTTT.

The CDR3 here is CASSRTGGTGELFF. The DNA for the CDR3 is TGTGCCAGCTCCAGGACAGGGGGGACCGGGGAGCTGTTTTTT. The J gene is TRBJ2-2, the V gene TRBV27; 10 nucleotides line up with TRBD1. CDR1 and CDR2 (germline): MNHEY, SMNVEV (reference sequence). This CDR3 contains 14 residues. Germline trimming cut 8 bases from V and 5 bases from J; bases unmatched to any gene: 5.

Concerning this clone itself: Being one base from a much bigger clone, this may be a read error. The chain uses TRBV14 and TRBJ2-3; a weak D match, TRBD1 (6 bases). Germline CDR1 and CDR2: SGHDN and FVKESK. The CDR3 length is 14 residues. As DNA, the CDR3 is TGTGCCAGCAGCCAACGGGACACCACAGATACGCGGTATTTT. Its translation is CASSQRDTTDTRYF.

The rearrangement links TRBV10-2 to TRBJ1-3; D gene uncertain. CDR1 is WSHSY, CDR2 SAAADI, per germline. V lost 6 bases and J 0 bases, leaving 18 bases between the germline ends. The CDR3 covers 17 residues. The CDR3 DNA reads TGCGCCAGCAGCCCCGCCGCCCCGAGAAACTCTGGAAACACCATATATTTT. Translated, it gives CASSPAAPRNSGNTIYF.

This clone has just a few counts. V gene TRBV5-1 combines with J gene TRBJ1-1; D call uncertain. CDR3 length: 13 amino acids. V lost 5 bases and J 1 base, leaving 9 bases between the germline ends. Germline lookup yields CDR1 SGHRS and CDR2 YFSETQ. The CDR3 protein is CASRIRTNTEAFF. In DNA, the CDR3 is TGCGCCAGCAGAATTCGGACGAACACTGAAGCTTTCTTT.

This chain joins TRBV2 and TRBJ2-7, with D unclear. V lost 6 bases and J 2 bases, leaving 14 bases between the germline ends. In germline, CDR1 is SNHLY, CDR2 FYNNEI. The CDR3 has 14 residues. The CDR3 reads CASREQVGTYEQYF. The CDR3 nucleotides are TGTGCCAGCAGAGAGCAGGTTGGAACCTACGAGCAGTACTTC. Filled out from reference TRBV2 and TRBJ2-7, the complete variable domain reads EPEVTQTPSHQVTQMGQEVILRCVPISNHLYFYWYRQILGQKVEFLVSFYNNEISEKSEIFDDQFSVERPDGSNFTLKIRSTKLEDSAMYFCASREQVGTYEQYFGPGTRLTVT.

The chain joins TRBV15 to TRBJ1-5; no clear D gene. There are 12 residues in the CDR3. V was cut by 11 bases and J by 4 bases, with 12 bases left in between. Germline loops: CDR1 LNHNV, CDR2 YYDKDF (reference sequence). CDR3 loop: CAAGIGNQPQHF. CDR3 DNA: TGTGCCGCCGGTATTGGAAATCAGCCCCAGCATTTT. Looking up the rest from reference TRBV15 and TRBJ1-5 gives the full variable domain: DAMVIQNPRYQVTQFGKPVTLSCSQTLNHNVMYWYQQKSSQAPKLLFHYYDKDFNNEADTPDNFQSRRPNTSFCFLDIRSPGLGDTAMYLCAAGIGNQPQHFGDGTRLSIL.

The chain couples TRBV6-5 to TRBJ2-1, with 9 bases aligning to TRBD2. Germline trimming cut 7 bases from V and 7 bases from J; bases unmatched to any gene: 11. The CDR3 covers 15 residues. Germline V gives CDR1 MNHEY, CDR2 SVGAGI. CDR3 bases: TGTGCCAGCATCAAGCTGGGACTAGCTTCAAATGAGCAGTTCTTC. Residues: CASIKLGLASNEQFF.

As to this clone: This is likely an artifact of a read error, given a far larger clone one base away. The genes are TRBV29-1 and TRBJ1-1; TRBD1 matches 8 bases. This CDR3 has 14 residues. Looked up from germline, CDR1 is SQVTM and CDR2 is ANQGSEA. DNA of the CDR3: TGCGGCGTTGAAGGACAGGGCAGGTACACTGAAGCTTTCTTT. Translation: CGVEGQGRYTEAFF. Combining the CDR3 with reference TRBV29-1 and TRBJ1-1 gives the whole variable domain SAVISQKPSRDICQRGTSLTIQCQVDSQVTMMFWYRQQPGQSLTLIATANQGSEATYESGFVIDKFPISRPNLTFSTLTVSNMSPEDSSIYLCGVEGQGRYTEAFFGQGTRLTVV.

The CDR3 reads CASSAEGQGRGGYTF. In nucleotides, the CDR3 is TGTGCCAGCAGCGCCGAAGGACAGGGAAGGGGTGGCTACACCTTC. The V gene is TRBV2, the J gene TRBJ1-2; 8 nucleotides agree with TRBD1. Trimming at V came to 6 bases and at J to 7 bases, leaving 13 bases not matched to a gene. This CDR3 has 15 residues. CDR1 and CDR2 from the germline V gene are SNHLY and FYNNEI.

The chain links TRBV28 to TRBJ2-1; TRBD2 might be the D (6 bases). Trimming took 6 bases from V and 1 from J, leaving 13 bases between them. Looked up from germline, CDR1 is MDHEN and CDR2 is SYDVKM. The CDR3 loop spans 15 amino acids. CDR3 sequence (DNA): TGTGCCAGCAGCTCCCTGGACTATTCCTACAATGAGCAGTTCTTC. Translating it yields CASSSLDYSYNEQFF.

As to this clone: At one end, the junction sequence differs from germline, possibly due to a read error. V usage is TRBV7-7 and J usage is TRBJ2-2; 9 bases align to TRBD2. This CDR3 spans 16 amino acids. In germline, CDR1 is SSHAT, CDR2 FNYEAQ (reference sequence). The DNA for the CDR3 is TGTGCTAGCAGCTTAGCCGGCGGGAGGGCCGGCGGGGAGCTGTTTTTT. This sequence encodes CASSLAGGRAGGELFF.

The CDR3 loop is CASSQQGTSYNEQFF. The CDR3, as DNA: TGTGCCAGCAGCCAACAGGGCACCTCCTACAATGAGCAGTTCTTC. This sequence joins TRBV11-2 and TRBJ2-1; tentative D call: TRBD1 (6 bases). The CDR3 loop spans 15 amino acids. Deletions cut 5 bases from V and 0 bases from J, with 11 bases between. CDR1 and CDR2 (germline): SGHAT, FQNNGV.

The chain combines TRBV11-2 with TRBJ2-1, with 7 bases that match TRBD2. Germline loops: CDR1 SGHAT, CDR2 FQNNGV. This CDR3 region has 15 residues. The J segment lost 10 bases and the V segment lost 5 bases, leaving 14 bases of the junction unmatched. The CDR3 DNA is TGTGCCAGCAGCCCCCTGCGCGGGAGTCCGTGGGAGCAGTTCTTC. Translating it yields CASSPLRGSPWEQFF.

This clone came up many times. V and J are TRBV7-9 and TRBJ2-5; 16 bases match TRBD2. CDR3 length: 17 residues. J lost 2 bases, V lost 5 bases, and 5 bases had no gene match. Germline V gene data show CDR1 as SEHNR and CDR2 as FQNEAQ (reference sequence). In DNA, the CDR3 is TGTGCCAGCAGCGGGACTAGCGGGAGGGCCTCTCAAGAGACCCAGTACTTC. It yields the protein CASSGTSGRASQETQYF.

The chain is built from TRBV9 and TRBJ1-4, with D perhaps TRBD1 (5 bases). V lost 2 bases and J lost 4, with 12 bases in between. The CDR3 totals 15 residues. Germline-derived CDR1 and CDR2 are SGDLS and YYNGEE. The CDR3 sequence is CASSVRGGFNEKLFF. The DNA of the CDR3 is TGTGCCAGCAGCGTGAGGGGAGGGTTTAATGAAAAACTGTTTTTT.

V usage is TRBV5-1 and J usage is TRBJ2-7; the D gene could be TRBD1 or TRBD2 (5 bases each). CDR3 size: 15 residues. Germline CDR1 reads SGHRS; CDR2 reads YFSETQ. With 6 bases removed from V and 0 bases from J, the gap between germline ends came to 16 bases. For the CDR3, the DNA is TGCGCCAGCACCCCCGGGACCCTAACCTCCTACGAGCAGTACTTC. It yields the protein CASTPGTLTSYEQYF.

In its sample, this clone was seen a few times. This rearrangement joins TRBV7-3 to TRBJ2-1; D possibly uses TRBD1 or TRBD2 (5 bases each). The CDR3 consists of 15 residues. Trimming removed 5 bases from V and 8 bases from J, with 19 bases in between. Germline V gives CDR1 SGHTA, CDR2 FQGTGA. The CDR3 loop is CASSPYNRGGDEQFF. The CDR3 nucleotides are TGTGCCAGCAGCCCGTACAATCGGGGCGGCGATGAGCAGTTCTTC.

This clone was seen only a few times. The chain carries TRBV6-5 and TRBJ2-7; no reliable D call. The CDR3 totals 12 residues. Deletions cut 8 bases from V and 3 bases from J, with 11 bases between. Germline-derived CDR1 and CDR2 are MNHEY and SVGAGI. CDR3 amino acids: CASGQNFYEQYF. The CDR3 coding sequence is TGTGCCAGCGGGCAGAACTTCTACGAGCAGTACTTC.

The table lists this clone with many counts. Different DNA sequences within this sample yield the same CDR3. This chain links TRBV20-1 with TRBJ2-3; D is ambiguous. CDR1 and CDR2 from the germline V gene are DFQATT and SNEGSKA (reference sequence). The length of the CDR3 is 10 residues. V gave up 6 bases and J gave up 6 bases, with 7 bases separating them. CDR3 nucleotides: TGCAGTGCCCGGCGGGATACGCAGTATTTT. Translation gives CSARRDTQYF.